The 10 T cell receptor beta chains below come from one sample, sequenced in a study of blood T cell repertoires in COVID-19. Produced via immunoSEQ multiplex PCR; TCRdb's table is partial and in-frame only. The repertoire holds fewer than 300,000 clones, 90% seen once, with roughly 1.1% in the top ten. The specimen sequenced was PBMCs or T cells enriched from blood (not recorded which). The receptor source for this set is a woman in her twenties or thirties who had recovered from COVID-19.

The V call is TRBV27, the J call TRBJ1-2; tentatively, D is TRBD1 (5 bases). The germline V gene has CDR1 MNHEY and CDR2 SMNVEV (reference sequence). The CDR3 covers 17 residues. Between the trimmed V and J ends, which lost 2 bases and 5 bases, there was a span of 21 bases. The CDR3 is CASSLTTSRGNSYGYTF. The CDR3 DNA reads TGTGCCAGCAGTTTAACGACTTCTAGGGGAAACTCATATGGCTACACCTTC.

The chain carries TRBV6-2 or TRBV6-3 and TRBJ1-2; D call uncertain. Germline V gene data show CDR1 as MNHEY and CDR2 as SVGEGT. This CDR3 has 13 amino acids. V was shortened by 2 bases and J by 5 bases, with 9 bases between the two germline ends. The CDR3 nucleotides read TGTGCCAGCAGTTACCCCTCTTTTTATGGCTACACCTTC. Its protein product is CASSYPSFYGYTF.

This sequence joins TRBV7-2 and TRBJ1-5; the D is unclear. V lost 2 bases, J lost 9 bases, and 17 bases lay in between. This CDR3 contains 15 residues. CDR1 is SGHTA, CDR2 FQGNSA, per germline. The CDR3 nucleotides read TGTGCCAGCAGCTTAATAGAGGATCATCTCCGGCCCCAGCATTTT. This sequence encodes CASSLIEDHLRPQHF.

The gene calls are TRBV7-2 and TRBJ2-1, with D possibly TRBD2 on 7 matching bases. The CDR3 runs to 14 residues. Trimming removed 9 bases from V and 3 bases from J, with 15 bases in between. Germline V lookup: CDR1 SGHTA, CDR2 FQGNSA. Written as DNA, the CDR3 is TGTGCCAGAGGGGGGCTAGCGGACTACAATGAGCAGTTCTTC. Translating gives CARGGLADYNEQFF. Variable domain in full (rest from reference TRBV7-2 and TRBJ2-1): GAGVSQSPSNKVTEKGKDVELRCDPISGHTALYWYRQSLGQGLEFLIYFQGNSAPDKSGLPSDRFSAERTGGSVSTLTIQRTQQEDSAVYLCARGGLADYNEQFFGPGTRLTVL.

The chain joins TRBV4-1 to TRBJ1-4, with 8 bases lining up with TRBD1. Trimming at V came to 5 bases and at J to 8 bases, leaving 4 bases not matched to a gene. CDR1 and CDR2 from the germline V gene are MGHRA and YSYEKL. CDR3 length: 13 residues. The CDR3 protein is CASSSGQGEKLFF. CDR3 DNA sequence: TGCGCCAGCAGCTCCGGACAGGGAGAAAAACTGTTTTTT.

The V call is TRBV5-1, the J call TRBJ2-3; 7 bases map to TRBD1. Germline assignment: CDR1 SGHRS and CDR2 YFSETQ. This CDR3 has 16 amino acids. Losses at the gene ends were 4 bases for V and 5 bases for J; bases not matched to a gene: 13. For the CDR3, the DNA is TGCGCCAGCAGCCCATTGTTGACAGGGCCCAGAGATACGCAGTATTTT. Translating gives CASSPLLTGPRDTQYF.

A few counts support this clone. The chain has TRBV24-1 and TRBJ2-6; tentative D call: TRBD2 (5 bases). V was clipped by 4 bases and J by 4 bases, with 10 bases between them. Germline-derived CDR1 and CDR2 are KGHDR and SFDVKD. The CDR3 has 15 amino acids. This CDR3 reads CATSDPSGGANVLTF. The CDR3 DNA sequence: TGTGCCACCAGTGACCCTTCGGGAGGGGCCAACGTCCTGACTTTC.

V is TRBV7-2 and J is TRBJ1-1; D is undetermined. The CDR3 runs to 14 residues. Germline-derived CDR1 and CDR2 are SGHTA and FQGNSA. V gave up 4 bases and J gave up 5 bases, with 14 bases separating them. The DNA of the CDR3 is TGTGCCAGCAGCTCTAGACCGAGTGAAACTGAAGCTTTCTTT. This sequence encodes CASSSRPSETEAFF.

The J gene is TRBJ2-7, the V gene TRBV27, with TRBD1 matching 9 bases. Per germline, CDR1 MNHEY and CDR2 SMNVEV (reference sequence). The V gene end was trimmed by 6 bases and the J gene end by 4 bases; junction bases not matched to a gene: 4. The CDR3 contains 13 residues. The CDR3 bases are TGTGCCAGCAGATCGACAGGGGGATACGAGCAGTACTTC. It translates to CASRSTGGYEQYF.

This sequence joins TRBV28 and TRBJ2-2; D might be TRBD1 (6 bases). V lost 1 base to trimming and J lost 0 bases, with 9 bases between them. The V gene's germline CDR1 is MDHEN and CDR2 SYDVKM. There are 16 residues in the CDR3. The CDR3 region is CASSLLGQTNTGELFF. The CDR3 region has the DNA TGTGCCAGCAGTTTATTAGGACAGACGAACACCGGGGAGCTGTTTTTT.